This TCR beta chain was captured in a study of CD8 T cells in Susac syndrome. Points from the study as a whole: As the study acknowledged, the number of individuals in its TCR sequencing and HLA analysis was relatively small.

This CDR3 has 13 residues. Trimming took 5 bases from V and 2 from J, leaving 13 bases between them. Germline assignment: CDR1 GTSNPN and CDR2 SVGIG (reference sequence). Comments on this clonotype: Its specificity is not known.

In blood CD8+ and CD4+ T cells, TCR beta underwent sequencing. After extraction with the RNeasy kit, about 0.5 to 1 ug of the RNA was reverse transcribed using random hexamers. TCRdb recomputed calls from the immunoSEQ multiplex PCR reads with MiXCR, one row per CDR3 protein. The table includes roughly 180,000 distinct CDR3 sequences, about 95% detected once. The sample comprised CD4+ T cells from PBMCs. This clonotype originated in a human donor in good health. This sequence joins TRBV30 and TRBJ2-7; tentatively, D is TRBD2 (5 bases). In nucleotides, the CDR3 is TGTGCCTGGGCCTCGGACTCAGCCTACGAGCAGTACTTC. Protein product: CAWASDSAYEQYF.